These 28 T cell receptor beta chains share one sample of origin, sequenced in a study of breast tumors, draining lymph nodes, adjacent tissues. TCRdb reprocessed the multiplex PCR reads via MiXCR and lists one record per CDR3 protein. The sample lists 25,000 to 40,000 distinct CDR3 sequences, approximately 63% occurring once. The sequenced material came from breast tumor tissue. These receptors all stem from a female donor with breast cancer. Some clones in this sample may be carry-over from other donors' samples.

The chain links TRBV7-9 to TRBJ1-3; D is ambiguous. V lost 2 bases to trimming and J lost 3 bases, with 5 bases between them. Germline CDR1 SEHNR, CDR2 FQNEAQ (reference sequence). The CDR3 is 13 residues long. The CDR3 spells CASSLIVGNTIYF. As DNA, the CDR3 is TGTGCCAGCAGCTTAATCGTTGGAAACACCATATATTTT.

The CDR3 sequence: CASSSAGLAGYEQYF. The CDR3 bases are TGTGCCAGCAGCTCCGCCGGACTAGCGGGGTACGAGCAGTACTTC. The chain links TRBV7-2 to TRBJ2-7; 12 nucleotides line up with TRBD2. The ends lost 4 bases at V and 4 bases at J; junction bases unmatched: 5. The length of the CDR3 is 15 residues. Germline V gene sequence: CDR1 SGHTA, CDR2 FQGNSA.

This clonotype occurred a few times. This chain connects TRBV5-1 to TRBJ2-7; 9 bases map to TRBD2. The CDR3 is made up of 13 amino acids. Germline-derived CDR1 and CDR2 are SGHRS and YFSETQ. The trim removed 5 bases at V and 5 bases at J, leaving 5 bases unmatched. The DNA for the CDR3 is TGCGCCAGCAGGACGGGACTAGCCGACGAGCAGTACTTC. Translation gives CASRTGLADEQYF.

The chain recombines TRBV5-1 with TRBJ2-1, with 8 bases that match TRBD2. CDR3 length: 16 residues. Germline CDR1 reads SGHRS; CDR2 reads YFSETQ. V lost 2 bases and J lost 3; bases outside the gene matches: 7. The CDR3 DNA reads as TGCGCCAGCAGCTTCGGGGTAGCGGGGATCTACAATGAGCAGTTCTTC. It is translated as CASSFGVAGIYNEQFF.

The rearrangement links TRBV29-1 to TRBJ2-1; 9 bases align to TRBD1. Germline CDR1 reads SQVTM; CDR2 reads ANQGSEA. The trim removed 5 bases at V and 1 base at J, leaving 3 bases unmatched. The CDR3 length is 14 residues. DNA for the CDR3: TGCAGCGTTCCCGGACAGGGGTCCTACAATGAGCAGTTCTTC. Translated: CSVPGQGSYNEQFF.

The rearrangement joins TRBV11-2 to TRBJ2-5; the D is unclear. The CDR3 has 14 residues. V shed 5 bases and J shed 4 bases, with 14 bases lying between them. Germline lookup yields CDR1 SGHAT and CDR2 FQNNGV. In DNA, the CDR3 is TGTGCCAGCAGCATCGGACGGTTATTAGAGACCCAGTACTTC. This encodes CASSIGRLLETQYF.

This clonotype was counted ten times or more. The V and J genes are TRBV6-1 and TRBJ1-3; 9 positions match TRBD1. Per germline, CDR1 MNHNS and CDR2 SASEGT. The CDR3 is 18 residues long. V was pared by 7 bases and J by 1 base, with 14 bases of the junction left unmatched. The chain's CDR3 is CASTTGDRVLLSGNTIYF. CDR3 DNA sequence: TGTGCCAGCACCACGGGGGACAGGGTTCTGCTTTCTGGAAACACCATATATTTT.

This clonotype was found once. The rearrangement joins TRBV4-1 to TRBJ2-7, with TRBD2 matching over 8 bases. This CDR3 region has 13 residues. The V segment lost 11 bases and the J segment 3 bases; nucleotides outside the gene matches: 9. From germline, CDR1 is MGHRA and CDR2 YSYEKL. The CDR3 bases are TGCGCCTCGGCGGGGGGCCATGGCTACGAGCAGTACTTC. Encoded protein: CASAGGHGYEQYF.

This rearrangement joins TRBV19 to TRBJ1-2; D might be TRBD1 (5 bases). The CDR3 spans 15 residues. V was cut by 3 bases and J by 4 bases, with 15 bases left in between. CDR1 and CDR2 from the germline V gene are LNHDA and SQIVND (reference sequence). This chain's CDR3 is CASSILTGLVYGYTF. CDR3 DNA: TGTGCCAGTAGTATTTTAACGGGACTGGTCTATGGCTACACCTTC.

This clonotype was seen ten or more times. This chain connects TRBV5-1 to TRBJ1-1; TRBD1 aligns across 10 bases. This CDR3 has 13 amino acids. The germline CDR1 and CDR2 sequences are SGHRS and YFSETQ. V gave up 4 bases and J gave up 5 bases; unmatched junction bases: 2. Here the CDR3 reads CASSQDRGTEAFF. CDR3 nucleotides: TGCGCCAGCAGCCAGGACAGGGGGACTGAAGCTTTCTTT.

This clonotype appeared many times. This chain links TRBV27 with TRBJ2-1, with D perhaps assigned TRBD1 or TRBD2 (5 bases each). The CDR3 is made up of 15 amino acids. Trimming removed 6 bases at V and 5 bases at J, with 17 bases between. Germline loops: CDR1 MNHEY, CDR2 SMNVEV (reference sequence). CDR3 in DNA: TGTGCCAGCAGAAGGTTGGGGGAGCCGAACAATGAGCAGTTCTTC. Translation gives CASRRLGEPNNEQFF.

The CDR3: CSAPGTGSTDTQYF. CDR3 coding DNA: TGCAGTGCACCTGGGACAGGGAGCACAGATACGCAGTATTTT. This chain connects TRBV20-1 to TRBJ2-3, with 9 bases lining up with TRBD1. The V segment lost 6 bases and the J segment 0 bases; nucleotides outside the gene matches: 4. The length of the CDR3 is 14 residues. Germline V gives CDR1 DFQATT, CDR2 SNEGSKA (reference sequence).

This clonotype has at least ten counts. A much larger clone lies one base from this, so it may be a read error. No conserved phenylalanine or tryptophan is present at the end of the CDR3, so a read error is the likely explanation. The rearrangement joins TRBV7-2 to TRBJ2-5, with no clear D. Trimming took 2 bases from V and 2 from J, leaving 9 bases between them. The CDR3 covers 14 residues. Germline values: CDR1 SGHTA, CDR2 FQGNSA. For the CDR3, the DNA is TGTGCCAGCAGCTTAAGGGTTTTACAAGAGACCCAGTACCTC. Translated, it gives CASSLRVLQETQYL.

CDR3 residues: CASSMEGRGYTF. The DNA of the CDR3 is TGTGCCAGTAGTATGGAGGGTAGGGGCTACACCTTC. The chain links TRBV19 to TRBJ1-2, with unresolved D. The V and J ends lost 3 bases and 8 bases respectively, with 10 bases between them. The CDR3 contains 12 residues. The germline V gene has CDR1 LNHDA and CDR2 SQIVND (reference sequence).

This clonotype showed up just once. The J gene is TRBJ1-3, the V gene TRBV2; no definite D call. The V gene's germline CDR1 is SNHLY and CDR2 FYNNEI. V shed 5 bases and J shed 1 base, with 9 bases lying between them. The CDR3 covers 14 residues. The DNA of the CDR3 is TGTGCCAGCAGTCCCGACATGTCTGGAAACACCATATATTTT. Translation: CASSPDMSGNTIYF.

The chain uses TRBV20-1 and TRBJ2-2; 10 bases are shared with TRBD1. Germline loops: CDR1 DFQATT, CDR2 SNEGSKA (reference sequence). The V gene end was trimmed by 3 bases and the J gene end by 4 bases; junction bases not matched to a gene: 5. The CDR3 sequence is 15 residues long. The DNA of the CDR3 is TGCAGTGCTAGCAAGACAGGGGGCAGCACCGGGGAGCTGTTTTTT. Its translation is CSASKTGGSTGELFF.

V usage is TRBV20-1 and J usage is TRBJ2-7, with TRBD2 matching over 7 bases. CDR3 length: 15 residues. Trimming removed 1 base from V and 0 bases from J; junction bases left unmatched: 6. Germline lookup yields CDR1 DFQATT and CDR2 SNEGSKA (reference sequence). CDR3 amino acids: CSARAFGGSSYEQYF. The CDR3 coding sequence is TGCAGTGCTAGAGCCTTCGGCGGGAGCTCCTACGAGCAGTACTTC.

This clonotype is a singleton in its sample. The V gene is TRBV29-1, the J gene TRBJ1-2, with D unresolved. Trimming stripped 1 base from V and 6 bases from J, with 3 bases between. Germline assignment: CDR1 SQVTM and CDR2 ANQGSEA. This CDR3 has 10 residues. The CDR3 sequence: CSVEVDGYTF. The CDR3 DNA reads TGCAGCGTTGAAGTAGATGGCTACACCTTC.

The chain is built from TRBV20-1 and TRBJ2-3; TRBD1 aligns across 11 bases. V was pared by 1 base and J by 4 bases, with 4 bases of the junction left unmatched. Germline-derived CDR1 and CDR2 are DFQATT and SNEGSKA (reference sequence). The CDR3 loop spans 15 amino acids. The CDR3 region has the DNA TGCAGTGCTAGAGCCCCGGGACAGGGGGCAGATACGCAGTATTTT. It translates to CSARAPGQGADTQYF.

Comment on this clonotype: At one end the junction does not follow the germline gene, possibly because of a read error. The V gene is TRBV10-3, the J gene TRBJ2-2; D is uncertain. This CDR3 spans 11 amino acids. Germline CDR1 is ENHRY and CDR2 is SYGVKD. CDR3 in DNA: TGTGTCATCACTTCTACCGGGGAGCTGTTTTTT. This gives the protein CVITSTGELFF.

The CDR3 reads CASSQATGGSYEQYF. The CDR3 DNA is TGCGCCAGCAGCCAGGCTACCGGCGGGAGCTACGAGCAGTACTTC. The chain joins TRBV4-3 to TRBJ2-7; 7 nucleotides align to TRBD2. CDR1 is LGHNA and CDR2 is YSLEER in the germline V gene. This CDR3 spans 15 amino acids. V was pared by 3 bases and J by 3 bases, with 8 bases of the junction left unmatched.

Concerning this clonotype: Compared with germline, one end of the junction differs, possibly owing to a read error. This chain connects TRBV9 to TRBJ1-6; 8 positions agree with TRBD1. From germline, CDR1 is SGDLS and CDR2 YYNGEE. The CDR3 is 16 amino acids. The CDR3 spells CASSALQTGGNSLLHF. The CDR3 DNA follows: TGTGCCAGCAGCGCCTTACAAACAGGGGGTAATTCACTCCTCCACTTT.

The chain joins TRBV7-9 to TRBJ1-2; D unresolved. Between the trimmed V and J ends, which lost 6 bases and 4 bases, there was a span of 15 bases. CDR3 length equals 14 residues. Germline lookup yields CDR1 SEHNR and CDR2 FQNEAQ (reference sequence). The DNA of the CDR3 is TGTGCCAGCAGTCCGGGGTCGCTGGGCTATGGCTACACCTTC. It yields the protein CASSPGSLGYGYTF.

V usage is TRBV4-3 and J usage is TRBJ1-6; 8 nucleotides align to TRBD1. Germline values: CDR1 LGHNA, CDR2 YSLEER. This CDR3 comprises 15 residues. The junction had 4 bases not matched to a gene; V was cut back by 3 bases and J by 6 bases. As DNA, the CDR3 is TGCGCCAGCAGCCACCGGACAGGGTCTAATTCACCCCTCCACTTT. Translating gives CASSHRTGSNSPLHF.

This CDR3 reads CASTKGQGRNQPQHF. The DNA of the CDR3 is TGTGCCAGCACTAAGGGCCAGGGACGCAATCAGCCCCAGCATTTT. J is TRBJ1-5 and V is TRBV6-2 or TRBV6-3; D may be TRBD1 (5 bases). Trimming cost V 7 bases and J 2 bases, with 15 bases left between them. CDR1 is MNHEY, CDR2 SVGEGT, per germline. The CDR3 totals 15 residues.

The chain joins TRBV12-3 or TRBV12-4 to TRBJ2-7, with no clear D. The CDR3 has 13 residues. Trimming took 3 bases from V and 3 from J, leaving 9 bases between them. CDR3: CASSFGQHYEQYF. CDR3 nucleotide sequence: TGTGCCAGCAGTTTTGGGCAGCACTACGAGCAGTACTTC.

V usage is TRBV9 and J usage is TRBJ1-6, with D maybe TRBD1 (6 bases). V was cut by 3 bases and J by 7 bases, with 14 bases left in between. The CDR3 runs to 15 residues. Germline CDR1 is SGDLS and CDR2 is YYNGEE. The CDR3 loop reads CASSARDICNSPLHF. The CDR3 nucleotides are TGTGCCAGCAGCGCCCGGGACATCTGCAATTCACCCCTCCACTTT.

The chain combines TRBV5-1 with TRBJ2-5; D is perhaps TRBD1 (6 bases). Germline CDR1 SGHRS, CDR2 YFSETQ. The CDR3 is 14 residues long. Trimming shortened V by 0 bases and J by 4 bases, and 10 bases separated the two germline ends. CDR3 sequence (DNA): TGCGCCAGCAGCTTGGAACAGGGCCCAGAGACCCAGTACTTC. This codes for CASSLEQGPETQYF.